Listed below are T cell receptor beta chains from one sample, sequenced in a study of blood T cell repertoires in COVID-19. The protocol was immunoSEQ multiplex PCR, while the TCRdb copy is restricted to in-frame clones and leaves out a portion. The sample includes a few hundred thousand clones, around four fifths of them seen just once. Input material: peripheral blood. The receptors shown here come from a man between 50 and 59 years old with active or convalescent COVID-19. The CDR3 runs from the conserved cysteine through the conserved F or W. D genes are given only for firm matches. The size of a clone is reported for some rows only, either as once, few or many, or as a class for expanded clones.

CASSERARGYTF | TGTGCCAGCAGTGAACGCGCGCGGGGCTACACCTTC | TRBV2 | - | - | TRBJ1-2
CASSLSAADYGYTF | TGTGCCAGCAGTTTATCGGCGGCGGACTATGGCTACACCTTC | TRBV27 | - | - | TRBJ1-2
CASSPLGQGGTDTQYF | TGTGCCAGTAGTCCTCTCGGACAGGGGGGCACAGATACGCAGTATTTT | TRBV19 | - | TRBD1 | TRBJ2-3
CASSPGAGGLAYEQYF | TGTGCCAGCAGCCCGGGGGCGGGGGGCCTTGCCTACGAGCAGTACTTC | TRBV5-5 | - | TRBD2 | TRBJ2-7
CATSSLDAGPQHF | TGTGCCACCAGCAGCTTGGATGCAGGGCCCCAGCATTTT | TRBV15 | - | - | TRBJ1-5
CASSYDSGSHNEQFF | TGTGCCAGCAGTTACGATAGCGGGAGCCACAATGAGCAGTTCTTC | TRBV6-6 | - | TRBD2 | TRBJ2-1
CASSLGLWPQHF | TGTGCCAGCAGTTTAGGGCTCTGGCCCCAGCATTTT | TRBV28 | - | - | TRBJ1-5
CASSLSGAGNTIYF | TGTGCCAGCAGTTTATCCGGGGCTGGAAACACCATATATTTT | TRBV28 | - | - | TRBJ1-3
CASSLAPETQYF | TGTGCCAGCAGCTTAGCCCCTGAGACCCAGTACTTC | TRBV7-9 | - | - | TRBJ2-5
CASSQLGAYEQYF | TGTGCCAGCAGCCAGCTAGGGGCCTACGAGCAGTACTTC | TRBV7-2 | - | - | TRBJ2-7
CASSLRFGTAYGYTF | TGTGCCAGCAGTCTTCGTTTTGGGACAGCCTATGGCTACACCTTC | TRBV27 | - | TRBD1 | TRBJ1-2
CASTTVREGQGDWEVRTGELFF | TGTGCCAGCACCACGGTGCGAGAGGGACAGGGGGATTGGGAAGTGAGGACCGGGGAGCTGTTTTTT | TRBV7-9 | - | TRBD1 | TRBJ2-2
CASSLQGINSGNTIYF | TGTGCCAGCAGCTTACAGGGTATAAACTCTGGAAACACCATATATTTT | TRBV7-8 | - | - | TRBJ1-3
CASSYYSYTEAFF | TGTGCCAGCAGTTACTACAGTTACACTGAAGCTTTCTTT | TRBV6-5 | - | - | TRBJ1-1
CSASTGIYNQPQHF | TGCAGTGCTAGTACCGGGATTTACAATCAGCCCCAGCATTTT | TRBV20-1 | - | - | TRBJ1-5
CASSQSGGGARNEQFF | TGTGCCAGCAGCCAATCGGGCGGGGGGGCCAGGAATGAGCAGTTCTTC | TRBV3-1/TRBV3-2 | - | TRBD2 | TRBJ2-1
CASSLVLGLAYNEQFF | TGTGCCAGCAGCTTGGTTCTGGGACTAGCCTACAATGAGCAGTTCTTC | TRBV5-6 | - | TRBD2 | TRBJ2-1
CASSWGTGDNTEAFF | TGTGCCAGCAGCTGGGGGACAGGGGATAACACTGAAGCTTTCTTT | TRBV5-6 | - | TRBD1 | TRBJ1-1
CSASRGLAGLRGNEQFF | TGCAGTGCTAGTCGGGGACTAGCGGGATTAAGGGGGAATGAGCAGTTCTTC | TRBV20-1 | - | TRBD2 | TRBJ2-1
CASSFDRVHYNEQFF | TGTGCCAGCAGCTTCGACAGGGTCCACTACAATGAGCAGTTCTTC | TRBV7-9 | - | TRBD1 | TRBJ2-1
CASSLGAAGAYEQYF | TGTGCCAGCAGTTTGGGGGCAGCGGGAGCGTACGAGCAGTACTTC | TRBV5-4 | few | TRBD2 | TRBJ2-7
CASSAPHRGHQPQHF | TGTGCCAGTAGTGCCCCGCACAGGGGCCATCAGCCCCAGCATTTT | TRBV19 | - | TRBD1 | TRBJ1-5
CASSLARVRSGNQPQHF | TGTGCCAGCAGCTTGGCCAGGGTTAGAAGCGGCAATCAGCCCCAGCATTTT | TRBV5-4 | - | - | TRBJ1-5
CAIGSDREGGYTF | TGTGCCATCGGTTCTGACAGGGAAGGTGGCTACACCTTC | TRBV10-3 | - | TRBD1 | TRBJ1-2
CASSKWGLNTEAFF | TGTGCCAGCAGTAAATGGGGCCTGAACACTGAAGCTTTCTTT | TRBV6-2/TRBV6-3 | - | - | TRBJ1-1
CSVETGGNTEAFF | TGCAGCGTTGAGACAGGAGGAAACACTGAAGCTTTCTTT | TRBV29-1 | few | - | TRBJ1-1
CASSRRQIIYGYTF | TGTGCCAGCAGTCGAAGACAGATCATCTATGGCTACACCTTC | TRBV6-5 | few | - | TRBJ1-2
CASSLGPDTEAFF | TGCGCCAGCAGCTTGGGGCCAGACACTGAAGCTTTCTTT | TRBV5-1 | - | - | TRBJ1-1
CATSARGQGAYEQYF | TGTGCCACCAGTGCCCGGGGACAGGGAGCCTACGAGCAGTACTTC | TRBV24-1 | - | TRBD1 | TRBJ2-7
CASSETGYNQPQHF | TGTGCCAGTAGTGAAACAGGGTACAATCAGCCCCAGCATTTT | TRBV19 | - | - | TRBJ1-5
CASSSGQSSGNTIYF | TGTGCCAGCAGTTCCGGACAGAGCTCTGGAAACACCATATATTTT | TRBV28 | - | - | TRBJ1-3
CASSLGGQGVGAFF | TGCGCCAGCAGCTTGGGGGGACAGGGAGTTGGGGCTTTCTTT | TRBV5-1 | - | TRBD1 | TRBJ1-1
CASSPFQGMNTEAFF | TGTGCCAGCAGCCCATTCCAGGGAATGAACACTGAAGCTTTCTTT | TRBV2 | - | - | TRBJ1-1
CASSLTRNEQYF | TGTGCCAGCAGCTTAACGCGGAACGAGCAGTACTTC | TRBV11-2 | once | - | TRBJ2-7
CASTIGRYGYTF | TGTGCCAGCACCATAGGGAGATATGGCTACACCTTC | TRBV6-6 | - | - | TRBJ1-2